A selection of T cell receptor beta chains follows, all from one sample in a study of monozygotic twins with inflammatory bowel disease. TCRdb re-called the 5' RACE reads and gives one entry per CDR3 protein, without DNA. The sample features approximately 390,000 distinct CDR3 sequences, with 2% to 2.5% in its top ten. The sequencing sample was made of blood. The source of these receptors is a human donor with ulcerative colitis or Crohn's disease, or a healthy co-twin of an affected twin (not recorded which). The CDR3 runs from the conserved cysteine through the conserved F or W.

j_call v_call cdr3_aa
TRBJ1-1 TRBV18 CASSPLLLGQNTEAFF
TRBJ2-7 TRBV5-1 CASRLAGSYEQYF
TRBJ1-1 TRBV5-1 CASGLNTGQTHTEAFF
TRBJ2-7 TRBV6-2/TRBV6-3 CASNEGTRPLEQYF
TRBJ1-5 TRBV30 CAWAPGLNQPQHF
TRBJ2-4 TRBV11-2 CASSRDPAVKNIQYF
TRBJ2-3 TRBV4-1 CASSRYPRGSSTDTQYF
TRBJ1-1 TRBV7-2 CASSLDTGALAFF
TRBJ1-1 TRBV27 CASSPGLPYTEAFF
TRBJ1-2 TRBV10-3 CAISEAANYGYTF